These 4 T cell receptor beta chains were sequenced from one sample in a study of tissue T cells after allogeneic stem cell transplantation. This table comes from immunoSEQ multiplex PCR, and its TCRdb copy is limited to in-frame clones, with some not included. Among around 1,400 clones listed, 75% were seen once. The starting material was stomach tissue, obtained at autopsy. These receptors originate from a male patient between 35 and 69 years old with steroid-refractory graft-versus-host disease after an allogeneic stem cell transplant. Some T cells may arise from the graft donor.

The V gene is TRBV25-1, the J gene TRBJ1-2; tentative D call: TRBD1 (6 bases). Germline lookup yields CDR1 MGHDK and CDR2 SYGVNS. The V and J ends lost 8 bases and 4 bases respectively, with 20 bases between them. This CDR3 region has 15 residues. The CDR3 loop reads CASLSWGGQFYGYTF. CDR3 DNA: TGTGCCAGCCTATCCTGGGGAGGACAGTTCTATGGCTACACCTTC.

The chain carries TRBV5-1 and TRBJ2-7; 11 nucleotides line up with TRBD2. The germline gives CDR1 SGHRS, CDR2 YFSETQ. The CDR3 loop spans 17 amino acids. V dropped 0 bases and J dropped 6; count of bases not matched to a gene: 11. This CDR3 reads CASSLAGSGGANGEQYF. In DNA form, the CDR3 reads TGCGCCAGCAGCTTGGCCGGTAGCGGGGGGGCCAATGGCGAGCAGTACTTC.

The gene calls are TRBV7-2 and TRBJ1-1; D is undetermined. This CDR3 contains 14 residues. Germline V lookup: CDR1 SGHTA, CDR2 FQGNSA. Between the trimmed V and J ends, which lost 6 bases and 1 base, there was a span of 12 bases. This CDR3 is CASRPILGNTEAFF. DNA for the CDR3: TGTGCCAGCAGGCCGATCCTGGGGAACACTGAAGCTTTCTTT.

By share of the sample, this clone is hyperexpanded. The chain links TRBV5-1 to TRBJ1-3, with D possibly TRBD1 on 6 matching bases. There are 14 residues in the CDR3. The V end was cut by 4 bases, the J end by 4 bases, with 12 bases between. Germline assignment: CDR1 SGHRS and CDR2 YFSETQ. CDR3 residues: CASSDAGAGNTIYF. In DNA, the CDR3 is TGCGCCAGCAGCGACGCAGGGGCAGGAAACACCATATATTTT.